This T cell receptor (beta chain) was obtained from a study of response to subunit inactivated influenza vaccine. General study findings and limits: Only a handful of new T cells, the authors suggested, are recruited with each seasonal influenza vaccination.

The CDR3 has 11 amino acids. Trimming pared 8 bases from V and 10 bases from J, leaving 14 bases between. TCRdb itself ran the RT-PCR reads through MiXCR, one entry per CDR3 protein. The sample yields some 850,000 distinct CDR3 sequences, around 18% seen once. Points on this clonotype: Its antigen is still unknown.

The chain carries TRBV12-3 or TRBV12-4 and TRBJ1-2, with a possible D match to TRBD1 (5 bases). The receptor comes from a middle-aged man who received an inactivated influenza vaccine. This specimen was PBMCs from blood, taken 4 to 6 days after vaccination. This CDR3 reads CASRDFGLYTF. The DNA for the CDR3 is TGTGCCAGCCGGGACTTTGGCCTCTACACCTTC.